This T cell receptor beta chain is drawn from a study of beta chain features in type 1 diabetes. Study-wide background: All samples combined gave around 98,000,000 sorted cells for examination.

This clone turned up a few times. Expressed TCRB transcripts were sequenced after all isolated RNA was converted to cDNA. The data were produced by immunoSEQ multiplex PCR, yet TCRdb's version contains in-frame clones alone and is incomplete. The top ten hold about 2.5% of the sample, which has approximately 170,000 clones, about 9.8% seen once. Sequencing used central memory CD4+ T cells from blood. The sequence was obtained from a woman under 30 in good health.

In DNA form, the CDR3 reads TGTGCCAGCAGCGTGCGGGGTGTCTACGAGCAGTACTTC. Residues: CASSVRGVYEQYF. The rearrangement links TRBV7-8 to TRBJ2-7, with a tentative D call TRBD2 (6 bases). Germline V gives CDR1 SGHVS, CDR2 FQNEAQ. Trimming removed 5 bases from V and 3 bases from J, with 11 bases in between. The CDR3 loop spans 13 amino acids.